The next 26 T cell receptor beta chains were all read from a single sample in a study of tumor-infiltrating lymphocytes in glioblastoma multiforme. TCRB libraries came from RNA via three nested multiplex PCR rounds. From the multiplex PCR reads, TCRdb called clonotypes with MiXCR, one entry per CDR3 protein. The sample lists nearly 20,000 distinct CDR3 sequences, approximately 70% occurring once. Sequencing was done on a sample of peripheral blood. The receptors here all came from a male donor with glioblastoma.

Note on this clonotype: Germline is not matched at one junction end, which may reflect a read error. The J gene is TRBJ2-2, the V gene TRBV5-1, with D possibly called TRBD1 or TRBD2 (5 bases each). Germline CDR1 reads SGHRS; CDR2 reads YFSETQ. The CDR3 runs to 15 residues. Here the CDR3 DNA reads TGCGCCAGCAGATTGGGTACAGGAGGCACCGGGGAGCTATTTTTT. Translating gives CASRLGTGGTGELFF.

V is TRBV11-2 and J is TRBJ2-7; unclear D gene. The CDR3 sequence is 13 residues long. Germline loops: CDR1 SGHAT, CDR2 FQNNGV. V gave up 0 bases and J gave up 6 bases, with 9 bases separating them. CDR3 in DNA: TGTGCCAGCAGCTTAGATCTGTTCTCCGAGCAGTACTTC. This codes for CASSLDLFSEQYF.

Remarks on this clonotype: An end of the junction differs from the germline gene, which may be a read error. V usage is TRBV20-1 and J usage is TRBJ2-3; possible D gene TRBD2, 6 bases. Germline V gene data show CDR1 as DFQATT and CDR2 as SNEGSKA (reference sequence). The CDR3 is 14 amino acids. The CDR3 DNA reads as TGCAGTTCCCGGGTAGCGGACGTCACAGATACGCGGTATTTT. This translates into CSSRVADVTDTRYF.

About this clonotype itself: The junction differs from germline at one of its ends, possibly a read error. The V gene is TRBV6-1, the J gene TRBJ2-7; a weak D match, TRBD2 (5 bases). Germline CDR1 reads MNHNS; CDR2 reads SASEGT. The CDR3 extends over 15 amino acids. CDR3 region: CATSGSAGGSYEQYF. The CDR3 coding sequence is TGTGCCACCAGTGGTAGTGCGGGCGGATCCTACGAGCAGTACTTC.

Details on this clonotype: The conserved final phenylalanine or tryptophan is absent from the CDR3, which likely points to a read error. V is TRBV11-3 and J is TRBJ2-2; TRBD1 or TRBD2 may be the D gene (5 bases each). CDR3 length: 14 residues. Looked up from germline, CDR1 is SGHNT and CDR2 is YENEEA. The CDR3 DNA is TGCGCCAGCAGGTCGTCGAGGGGCACCGGGGAGCTGTTTCCT. Protein product: CASRSSRGTGELFP.

For this clonotype: No conserved phenylalanine or tryptophan is present at the end of the CDR3, so a read error is the likely explanation. The rearrangement uses TRBV20-1 and TRBJ2-1; D is unclear. The CDR3 sequence is 13 residues long. Germline V gives CDR1 DFQATT, CDR2 SNEGSKA (reference sequence). The V and J ends lost 2 bases and 2 bases respectively, with 7 bases between them. This CDR3 is CSARRQAYNEQFL. DNA of the CDR3: TGCAGTGCTAGACGGCAGGCCTACAATGAGCAGTTCCTC.

A word on this clonotype: A read error may be the cause here, since a much bigger clone is one base away. This chain links TRBV30 with TRBJ1-1; D is unclear. The CDR3 spans 13 residues. Germline lookup yields CDR1 GTSNPN and CDR2 SVGIG (reference sequence). Here the CDR3 DNA reads TGTGCCTGGCGTTCATCATCGAACACTGAAGCTCTCTTT. Translation: CAWRSSSNTEALF.

A word on this clonotype: Here the CDR3 omits its conserved ending phenylalanine or tryptophan, so a read error is the likely source. It is unclear where the CDR3 begins or ends on the DNA, so no DNA is shown, and the CDR3 is as TCRdb lists it. The chain links TRBV11-2 to TRBJ1-1; the table's D gene call, TRBD1, was not cross checked with the DNA. The CDR3 is 13 amino acids in total, end residues counted. CDR1 is SGHAT and CDR2 is FQNNGV in the germline V gene. The CDR3: CASGFQGALETFL.

V and J are TRBV10-3 and TRBJ2-7; 9 nucleotides match TRBD2. The CDR3 is made up of 13 amino acids. Germline assignment: CDR1 ENHRY and CDR2 SYGVKD. The V segment lost 10 bases and the J segment 5 bases; nucleotides outside the gene matches: 9. Here the CDR3 reads CASAGTSKHEQYF. Here the CDR3 DNA reads TGTGCCAGCGCCGGGACTAGCAAACACGAGCAGTACTTC.

This clonotype was counted between two and nine times. The chain links TRBV20-1 to TRBJ2-1; D remains unclear. The CDR3 consists of 14 residues. The V end was cut by 6 bases, the J end by 4 bases, with 16 bases between. Germline assignment: CDR1 DFQATT and CDR2 SNEGSKA (reference sequence). DNA for the CDR3: TGCAGTGCGTTAAAACTGGACCTATACAATGAGCAGTTCTTC. It translates to CSALKLDLYNEQFF.

With regard to this clonotype: Relative to the germline gene, one junction end is altered; a read error may explain this. The V and J genes are TRBV29-1 and TRBJ1-1; 8 nucleotides line up with TRBD1. Germline V gene lookup returns CDR1 SQVTM and CDR2 ANQGSEA. The CDR3 extends over 14 amino acids. The CDR3 protein is CSVLDRATNTEAFF. CDR3 DNA: TGCAGCGTCCTGGACAGGGCAACGAACACTGAAGCCTTCTTT. The full variable domain, with the rest looked up from reference TRBV29-1 and TRBJ1-1, is SAVISQKPSRDICQRGTSLTIQCQVDSQVTMMFWYRQQPGQSLTLIATANQGSEATYESGFVIDKFPISRPNLTFSTLTVSNMSPEDSSIYLCSVLDRATNTEAFFGQGTRLTVV.

The CDR3 region is CASSQGASGNTGELFF. DNA for the CDR3: TGCGCCAGCAGCCAAGGGGCTAGCGGGAACACCGGGGAGCTGTTTTTT. The rearrangement links TRBV4-3 to TRBJ2-2; 7 nucleotides line up with TRBD2. Germline V gene lookup returns CDR1 LGHNA and CDR2 YSLEER. J lost 1 base, V lost 1 base, and 3 bases had no gene match. There are 16 residues in the CDR3.

A note on this clonotype: At one end, the junction sequence differs from germline, possibly due to a read error. This chain connects TRBV11-2 to TRBJ2-1, with TRBD2 identical over 12 bases. This CDR3 comprises 15 residues. Germline CDR1 and CDR2: SGHAT and FQNNGV. The chain's CDR3 is CAISTGLAGGREQFF. The DNA for the CDR3 is TGTGCCATCAGCACGGGACTAGCGGGCGGGCGTGAGCAGTTCTTC.

The rearrangement uses TRBV20-1 and TRBJ1-4; no clear D gene. The ends were cut back, 3 bases at V and 4 bases at J, with 9 bases in the middle. The CDR3 loop spans 13 amino acids. The V gene's germline CDR1 is DFQATT and CDR2 SNEGSKA (reference sequence). For the CDR3, the DNA is TGCAGTGCTAGTATAGCGAATAATGAAAAACTGTTTTTT. Translated, it gives CSASIANNEKLFF.

The chain is built from TRBV30 and TRBJ1-1; D remains ambiguous. CDR1 and CDR2 (germline): GTSNPN, SVGIG (reference sequence). This CDR3 is built from 13 residues. Trimming stripped 2 bases from V and 1 base from J, with 8 bases between. CDR3 loop: CAWSRTGNTEAFF. CDR3 sequence (DNA): TGTGCCTGGAGTCGGACGGGGAACACTGAAGCTTTCTTT. Using reference TRBV30 and TRBJ1-1 for the parts outside the CDR3, the full variable domain is SQTIHQWPATLVQPVGSPLSLECTVEGTSNPNLYWYRQAAGRGLQLLFYSVGIGQISSEVPQNLSASRPQDRQFILSSKKLLLSDSGFYLCAWSRTGNTEAFFGQGTRLTVV.

J is TRBJ2-5 and V is TRBV11-2; TRBD2 matches at 15 bases. V lost 5 bases to trimming and J lost 4 bases; unmatched junction nucleotides: 8. This CDR3 is built from 17 residues. Germline V gene sequence: CDR1 SGHAT, CDR2 FQNNGV. CDR3: CASSRGGLAGGRETQYF. The CDR3 DNA reads TGTGCCAGCAGCCGAGGTGGACTAGCGGGAGGGCGAGAGACCCAGTACTTC.

This clonotype came up once. V gene TRBV11-2 combines with J gene TRBJ1-5, with D possibly matching TRBD1 (5 bases). Germline V gives CDR1 SGHAT, CDR2 FQNNGV. V was shortened by 4 bases and J by 6 bases, with 10 bases between the two germline ends. The CDR3 extends over 13 amino acids. In DNA form, the CDR3 reads TGTGCCAGCAGCTCTACTGGGGGTCAGCCCCAGCATTTT. It codes for CASSSTGGQPQHF.

Turning to this clonotype: Just one base apart from a much larger clone, this may be a read error. This sequence joins TRBV5-1 and TRBJ2-1; D gene unclear. The V end was cut by 5 bases, the J end by 8 bases, with 11 bases between. Germline V gene lookup returns CDR1 SGHRS and CDR2 YFSETQ. The CDR3 runs 12 residues. CDR3 sequence (DNA): TGCGCCAGCAGTTTTCAAGGTTATGAGCAGTTCTTC. Translation gives CASSFQGYEQFF.

V and J are TRBV11-1 and TRBJ1-6; D is unresolved. This CDR3 is 13 amino acids long. Germline CDR1 and CDR2: SGHAT and FQDESV (reference sequence). DNA of the CDR3: TGTGCTAGGAGCTTAGAGGTCTCGTCACCCCTCCACTTT. It codes for CARSLEVSSPLHF.

Points on this clonotype: Germline and junction disagree at one end, which may indicate a read error. The V gene is TRBV11-2, the J gene TRBJ2-3, with D tentatively TRBD1 (5 bases). This CDR3 has 15 amino acids. CDR1 and CDR2 from the germline V gene are SGHAT and FQNNGV. The CDR3 protein is CASSAYRLRADMQYF. The CDR3, as DNA: TGTGCCAGCAGCGCGTACAGGTTGCGCGCAGATATGCAGTATTTT.

Details on this clonotype: Because the CDR3 is missing its conserved closing phenylalanine or tryptophan, this is likely a read error. DNA for the CDR3: TGCAGTGCTAGAGATCTGGCGGGAAGAGGGAATGTGCAGTTCCTC. As protein: CSARDLAGRGNVQFL. The V call is TRBV20-1, the J call TRBJ2-1; D is perhaps TRBD2 (6 bases). Germline values: CDR1 DFQATT, CDR2 SNEGSKA (reference sequence). The CDR3 loop spans 15 amino acids.

To note about this clonotype: At one end the junction does not follow the germline gene, possibly because of a read error. The J gene is TRBJ2-2, the V gene TRBV6-6; D is undetermined. This CDR3 has 13 amino acids. CDR1 MNHNY and CDR2 SVGAGI come from the germline V gene (reference sequence). CDR3 in amino acids: CASRRHQTGELCF. In DNA form, the CDR3 reads TGTGCCAGCAGAAGACACCAGACCGGAGAGCTGTGTTTT.

The chain joins TRBV11-2 to TRBJ2-7; 7 nucleotides line up with TRBD2. CDR3 size: 18 residues. Germline trimming cut 6 bases from V and 0 bases from J; bases unmatched to any gene: 17. Per the germline V gene, CDR1 is SGHAT and CDR2 is FQNNGV. CDR3 region: CASSIGTIGRPNSYEQYF. The CDR3 nucleotides are TGTGCCAGCAGTATCGGGACTATCGGGAGGCCAAACTCCTACGAGCAGTACTTC. Filled out from reference TRBV11-2 and TRBJ2-7, the complete variable domain reads EAGVAQSPRYKIIEKRQSVAFWCNPISGHATLYWYQQILGQGPKLLIQFQNNGVVDDSQLPKDRFSAERLKGVDSTLKIQPAKLEDSAVYLCASSIGTIGRPNSYEQYFGPGTRLTVT.

At least ten counts were recorded for this clonotype. V is TRBV28 and J is TRBJ2-1, with D possibly matching TRBD2 (5 bases). This CDR3 is 15 amino acids long. Trimming removed 6 bases from V and 0 bases from J, with 12 bases in between. CDR1 is MDHEN, CDR2 SYDVKM, per germline. In DNA, the CDR3 is TGTGCCAGCAGCCCGGACTTGAGCTCCTACAATGAGCAGTTCTTC. This sequence encodes CASSPDLSSYNEQFF. Together with reference TRBV28 and TRBJ2-1, the CDR3 gives the full variable domain: DVKVTQSSRYLVKRTGEKVFLECVQDMDHENMFWYRQDPGLGLRLIYFSYDVKMKEKGDIPEGYSVSREKKERFSLILESASTNQTSMYLCASSPDLSSYNEQFFGPGTRLTVL.

V is TRBV20-1 and J is TRBJ2-3, with D maybe TRBD2 (5 bases). Trimming took off 0 bases at V and 7 bases at J, with 11 bases between the two ends. The V gene's germline CDR1 is DFQATT and CDR2 SNEGSKA (reference sequence). This CDR3 is 13 amino acids long. The CDR3 nucleotides are TGCAGTGCTAGAGATATGTCGGGGTATACGCAGTATTTT. Translated: CSARDMSGYTQYF.

This chain links TRBV6-1 with TRBJ2-5, with D perhaps matching TRBD2 (6 bases). Trimming took off 7 bases at V and 1 base at J, with 19 bases between the two ends. Germline V lookup: CDR1 MNHNS, CDR2 SASEGT. The CDR3 is made up of 16 amino acids. The CDR3 region has the DNA TGTGCCAGCAACTTATTGGGGGGACCGGGCCAAGAGACCCAGTACTTC. Amino acid sequence: CASNLLGGPGQETQYF.